The 8 T cell receptor beta chains listed next were all sequenced from one sample in a study of OX40 agonist ivuxolimab in advanced cancers. Receptor amplification or capture employed the immunoSEQ multiplex PCR assay. TCRdb holds this immuneACCESS table with in-frame rearrangements only. Some clones are missing; in checked studies, unresolved V genes explain under half, and the rest has no known cause. In this sample the table shows about 26,000 clones, more than 80% of which occur a single time. Of the sample, 30% to 40% falls within the top ten clones. The sequencing here drew on CD4+ or CD8+ T cells sorted from blood, taken in a trial of the OX40 agonist ivuxolimab. These receptor sequences come from an adult with an advanced solid tumor such as melanoma, head and neck, liver or kidney cancer.

The chain is built from TRBV25-1 and TRBJ2-7, with TRBD2 as a possible D gene (6 bases). V lost 2 bases, J lost 7 bases, and 12 bases lay in between. This CDR3 region has 13 residues. The germline CDR1 and CDR2 sequences are MGHDK and SYGVNS. DNA of the CDR3: TGTGCCAGCAGTGAAAATCGACTAGAAGAGCAGTACTTC. Amino acid sequence: CASSENRLEEQYF.

V usage is TRBV11-3 and J usage is TRBJ2-5; tentatively, D is TRBD1 (5 bases). The CDR3 sequence is 13 residues long. Germline lookup yields CDR1 SGHNT and CDR2 YENEEA. With 1 base removed from V and 5 bases from J, the gap between germline ends came to 8 bases. The CDR3 DNA reads TGTGCCAGCAGCTTAGGGGGCGGTGAGACCCAGTACTTC. Protein product: CASSLGGGETQYF.

V and J are TRBV2 and TRBJ1-5; 7 positions agree with TRBD1. The CDR3 spans 14 residues. V lost 6 bases, J lost 2 bases, and 4 bases stayed unmatched. Germline-derived CDR1 and CDR2 are SNHLY and FYNNEI. CDR3: CASRNGQGNQPQHF. In DNA, the CDR3 is TGTGCCAGCAGGAACGGACAGGGCAATCAGCCCCAGCATTTT.

The V call is TRBV5-6, the J call TRBJ2-7; a weak D match, TRBD2 (5 bases). The V and J ends lost 3 bases and 3 bases respectively, with 7 bases between them. There are 12 residues in the CDR3. Per the germline V gene, CDR1 is SGHDT and CDR2 is YYEEEE. This chain's CDR3 is CASSCGLYEQYF. CDR3 nucleotides: TGTGCCAGCAGCTGCGGGCTCTACGAGCAGTACTTC.

The chain joins TRBV19 to TRBJ1-5; no firm D call. The V gene lost 3 bases and the J gene lost 1 base, with 7 bases spanning the gap. Germline values: CDR1 LNHDA, CDR2 SQIVND (reference sequence). The CDR3 extends over 14 amino acids. In DNA, the CDR3 is TGTGCCAGTAGTATCGGAGGAAGCAATCAGCCCCAGCATTTT. Translated: CASSIGGSNQPQHF.

This chain links TRBV19 with TRBJ1-5, with D maybe TRBD1 (5 bases). This CDR3 has 14 residues. Germline lookup yields CDR1 LNHDA and CDR2 SQIVND (reference sequence). V gave up 3 bases and J gave up 5 bases, with 11 bases separating them. The CDR3 loop reads CASSIGGDHQPQHF. The CDR3 bases are TGTGCCAGTAGTATCGGGGGGGATCATCAGCCCCAGCATTTT.

This chain connects TRBV5-1 to TRBJ1-1; TRBD1 is a possible D gene (5 bases). Germline V gene lookup returns CDR1 SGHRS and CDR2 YFSETQ. This CDR3 is built from 14 residues. Trimming shortened V by 0 bases and J by 5 bases, and 11 bases separated the two germline ends. The CDR3 DNA follows: TGCGCCAGCAGCTTGGCAGGGATTTTTACTGAAGCTTTCTTT. This codes for CASSLAGIFTEAFF.

This sequence joins TRBV2 and TRBJ2-7; D is unresolved. The CDR3 loop spans 16 amino acids. CDR1 is SNHLY, CDR2 FYNNEI, per germline. V shed 6 bases and J shed 2 bases, with 20 bases lying between them. CDR3 DNA sequence: TGTGCCAGCAGCGAACCCCCTCGGGTACTCCCCTACGAGCAGTACTTC. It is translated as CASSEPPRVLPYEQYF.